One and the same sample provided the 18 T cell receptor beta chains below, sequenced in a study of blood T cell repertoires in COVID-19. Data came from immunoSEQ multiplex PCR; TCRdb stores just in-frame clones and leaves some out. The sample carries about 150,000 clones, 75% to 90% recorded once. The material sequenced was peripheral blood. These receptors were collected from a man older than 75 with acute or convalescent COVID-19.

The V and J genes are TRBV29-1 and TRBJ2-6; D not resolved. The CDR3 is 12 amino acids. The V and J ends lost 5 bases and 2 bases respectively, with 4 bases between them. The germline gives CDR1 SQVTM, CDR2 ANQGSEA. CDR3 DNA sequence: TGCAGCGTTAGCGCTGGGGCCAACGTCCTGACTTTC. It is translated as CSVSAGANVLTF. The variable domain in full, completed from reference TRBV29-1 and TRBJ2-6, reads SAVISQKPSRDICQRGTSLTIQCQVDSQVTMMFWYRQQPGQSLTLIATANQGSEATYESGFVIDKFPISRPNLTFSTLTVSNMSPEDSSIYLCSVSAGANVLTFGAGSRLTVL.

J is TRBJ1-2 and V is TRBV6-1, with 9 bases matching TRBD1. Germline values: CDR1 MNHNS, CDR2 SASEGT. After removal of 2 bases from V and 7 bases from J, the junction contained 11 bases not matched to a gene. There are 16 residues in the CDR3. In DNA, the CDR3 is TGTGCCAGCAGTGAATATCCGGGACAGGGTCTAAGTGGCTACACCTTC. Protein product: CASSEYPGQGLSGYTF.

The rearrangement links TRBV25-1 to TRBJ2-1; 7 positions agree with TRBD2. This CDR3 is 15 amino acids long. V shed 7 bases, J shed 3 bases, and the junction held 9 bases outside the gene matches. CDR1 is MGHDK and CDR2 is SYGVNS in the germline V gene. In DNA form, the CDR3 reads TGTGCCAGCACGCGGGAATCGGGAGGCTACAATGAGCAGTTCTTC. Translation: CASTRESGGYNEQFF. Full variable domain (rest looked up from reference TRBV25-1 and TRBJ2-1): EADIYQTPRYLVIGTGKKITLECSQTMGHDKMYWYQQDPGMELHLIHYSYGVNSTEKGDLSSESTVSRIRTEHFPLTLESARPSHTSQYLCASTRESGGYNEQFFGPGTRLTVL.

The CDR3 DNA reads TGTGCCAGCAGCGTAGCTCAGGACAGTATGAACACTGAAGCTTTCTTT. This translates into CASSVAQDSMNTEAFF. The J gene is TRBJ1-1, the V gene TRBV9; D might be TRBD1 (6 bases). CDR3 length: 16 amino acids. Germline CDR1 SGDLS, CDR2 YYNGEE. V was pared by 0 bases and J by 0 bases, with 12 bases between.

This chain connects TRBV7-2 to TRBJ1-5; D might be TRBD1 (6 bases). The CDR3 loop spans 15 amino acids. Looked up from germline, CDR1 is SGHTA and CDR2 is FQGNSA. V dropped 4 bases and J dropped 0 bases, with 10 bases sitting between them. CDR3 amino acids: CASSWTVFSNQPQHF. CDR3 DNA: TGTGCCAGCAGCTGGACAGTCTTTAGCAATCAGCCCCAGCATTTT.

V usage is TRBV5-1 and J usage is TRBJ1-5; 10 nucleotides match TRBD1. The germline CDR1 and CDR2 sequences are SGHRS and YFSETQ. This CDR3 has 15 amino acids. Trimming cost V 4 bases and J 7 bases; bases outside gene matches: 8. The CDR3 DNA is TGCGCCAGCAGCCCCTCCGGGACAGGGGCCCAGCCCCAGCATTTT. It is translated as CASSPSGTGAQPQHF. Drawing the rest from reference TRBV5-1 and TRBJ1-5, the complete variable domain is KAGVTQTPRYLIKTRGQQVTLSCSPISGHRSVSWYQQTPGQGLQFLFEYFSETQRNKGNFPGRFSGRQFSNSRSEMNVSTLELGDSALYLCASSPSGTGAQPQHFGDGTRLSIL.

The chain combines TRBV6-4 with TRBJ2-7; a possible D gene is TRBD1 (6 bases). The CDR3 totals 15 residues. From germline, CDR1 is MRHNA and CDR2 SNTAGT. With 11 bases removed from V and 1 base from J, the gap between germline ends came to 21 bases. CDR3 amino acids: CARQAPLTGSYEQYF. CDR3 in DNA: TGTGCCCGACAGGCTCCCCTCACGGGATCCTACGAGCAGTACTTC.

The CDR3 loop reads CASSSRTSGVKPDTQYF. CDR3 bases: TGTGCCAGCAGCAGCCGGACTAGCGGGGTGAAACCAGATACGCAGTATTTT. This chain connects TRBV6-2 or TRBV6-3 to TRBJ2-3; 12 bases fit TRBD2. Germline CDR1 MNHEY, CDR2 SVGEGT. V was pared by 6 bases and J by 4 bases, with 11 bases of the junction left unmatched. CDR3 length: 17 residues.

The chain carries TRBV5-4 and TRBJ2-5, with TRBD2 identical over 11 bases. V shed 0 bases, J shed 5 bases, and the junction held 3 bases outside the gene matches. This CDR3 contains 15 residues. Germline V gives CDR1 SGHNT, CDR2 YYREEE (reference sequence). CDR3 loop: CASSLALAGGETQYF. In DNA, the CDR3 is TGTGCCAGCAGCTTGGCTTTAGCGGGAGGGGAGACCCAGTACTTC.

V gene TRBV3-1 (or the pseudogene TRBV3-2) combines with J gene TRBJ1-3; no definite D call. Germline CDR1 reads LGHDT; CDR2 reads YNNKEL (reference sequence). With 1 base removed from V and 2 bases from J, the gap between germline ends came to 6 bases. The CDR3 length is 14 residues. CDR3 in amino acids: CASSQARAGNTIYF. The CDR3 DNA follows: TGTGCCAGCAGCCAAGCTCGCGCTGGAAACACCATATATTTT.

The genes are TRBV28 and TRBJ1-2; D remains unclear. The CDR3 is 12 residues long. Trimming took 8 bases from V and 7 from J, leaving 14 bases between them. Germline lookup yields CDR1 MDHEN and CDR2 SYDVKM. The DNA of the CDR3 is TGTGCCAGCGCCGTTCTGAGCACTGGCTACACCTTC. It specifies CASAVLSTGYTF.

This chain joins TRBV5-1 and TRBJ2-1; D unclear. There are 14 residues in the CDR3. Germline CDR1 and CDR2: SGHRS and YFSETQ. The V and J ends lost 4 bases and 5 bases respectively, with 13 bases between them. The CDR3 coding sequence is TGCGCCAGCAGCGTAGCCCCCCGGGACAATGAGCAGTTCTTC. Translation gives CASSVAPRDNEQFF.

This clone was picked up one time. V usage is TRBV24-1 and J usage is TRBJ1-5, with 7 bases fitting TRBD1. The CDR3 covers 16 residues. Trimming at V came to 8 bases and at J to 7 bases, leaving 16 bases not matched to a gene. The germline V gene has CDR1 KGHDR and CDR2 SFDVKD. CDR3 nucleotide sequence: TGTGCCACCAAAAAAAGGCCTGTGGCAGGGGGACAGCCCCAGCATTTT. It encodes CATKKRPVAGGQPQHF.

The chain employs TRBV30 and TRBJ1-6, with D possibly TRBD1 on 6 matching bases. V gave up 1 base and J gave up 9 bases, with 22 bases separating them. Germline CDR1 is GTSNPN and CDR2 is SVGIG (reference sequence). The CDR3 has 17 amino acids. CDR3 bases: TGTGCCTGGAGTGAAAGGGGGAAGGTGGGTGTAATTTCACCCCTCCACTTT. As protein: CAWSERGKVGVISPLHF.

The CDR3 sequence: CASTRTGTGGANYGYTF. Here the CDR3 DNA reads TGTGCCAGCACAAGAACCGGGACAGGGGGGGCAAACTATGGCTACACCTTC. The chain links TRBV27 to TRBJ1-2; 11 bases align to TRBD1. The CDR3 has 17 amino acids. Germline V gene lookup returns CDR1 MNHEY and CDR2 SMNVEV (reference sequence). After removal of 7 bases from V and 2 bases from J, the junction contained 12 bases not matched to a gene.

The rearrangement uses TRBV4-1 and TRBJ2-1; the D gene is possibly TRBD2 (5 bases). This CDR3 contains 16 residues. Germline CDR1 and CDR2: MGHRA and YSYEKL. The V end lost 0 bases, the J end lost 11 bases, and 20 bases lay between the germline ends. CDR3 coding DNA: TGCGCCAGCAGCCAAGAACCCCCGGGCCCTCCGGGGAAGCAGTTCTTC. It specifies CASSQEPPGPPGKQFF.

CDR3 residues: CASSPMGGTYNEQFF. Written as DNA, the CDR3 is TGCGCCAGCAGCCCCATGGGGGGTACCTACAATGAGCAGTTCTTC. V gene TRBV5-1 combines with J gene TRBJ2-1, with D perhaps matching TRBD2 (6 bases). Germline assignment: CDR1 SGHRS and CDR2 YFSETQ. With 4 bases removed from V and 2 bases from J, the gap between germline ends came to 13 bases. This CDR3 comprises 15 residues.

Here the CDR3 DNA reads TGTGCCAGCAGAACACCGGGACAGGTTTATGAAGAGACCCAGTACTTC. It yields the protein CASRTPGQVYEETQYF. This sequence joins TRBV28 and TRBJ2-5, with 8 bases aligning to TRBD1. With V trimmed by 6 bases and J by 3 bases, 12 bases remained unmatched. The length of the CDR3 is 16 residues. In germline, CDR1 is MDHEN, CDR2 SYDVKM.